Sequencing of this TCR beta chain was carried out in a study of response to subunit inactivated influenza vaccine. Study-wide results and caveats: Each seasonal flu vaccination may recruit only limited new T cells, authors suggested.

Comments on this clonotype: What it recognizes is unknown.

TCRdb re-called the RT-PCR reads with MiXCR, one entry per CDR3 protein. The sample shows about 570,000 distinct CDR3 sequences, over 9.5% of them seen only once. Germline-derived CDR1 and CDR2 are LGHDT and YNNKEL (reference sequence). The CDR3 spans 15 residues. Trimming stripped 4 bases from V and 2 bases from J, with 12 bases between. The genes are TRBV3-1 and TRBJ2-1; D may be TRBD1 (6 bases). This specimen was PBMCs from blood, taken on the day of vaccination. The source is a man aged 50-59 years who received an inactivated influenza vaccine. In DNA form, the CDR3 reads TGTGCCAGCAGCCCTAGGGGGAGTCCCTACAATGAGCAGTTCTTC. Protein product: CASSPRGSPYNEQFF.